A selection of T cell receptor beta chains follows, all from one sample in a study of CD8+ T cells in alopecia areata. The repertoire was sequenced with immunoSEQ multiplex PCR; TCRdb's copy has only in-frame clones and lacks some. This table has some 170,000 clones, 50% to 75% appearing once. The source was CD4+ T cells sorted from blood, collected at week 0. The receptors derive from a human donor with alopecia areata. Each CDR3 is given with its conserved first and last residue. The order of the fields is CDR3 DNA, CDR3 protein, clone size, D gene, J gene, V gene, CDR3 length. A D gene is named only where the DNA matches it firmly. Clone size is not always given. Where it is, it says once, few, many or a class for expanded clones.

CDR3 DNA: TGTGCCAGCAGTGAAGCTACCGTCACAGGGCGGCAGTACTTC
CDR3 protein: CASSEATVTGRQYF
clone size: NA
D gene: NA
J gene: TRBJ2-7
V gene: TRBV6-1
CDR3 length: 14

CDR3 DNA: TGTGCCAGCAGTTACAGCTGGTCTGGGGCCAACGTCCTGACTTTC
CDR3 protein: CASSYSWSGANVLTF
clone size: NA
D gene: NA
J gene: TRBJ2-6
V gene: TRBV6-6
CDR3 length: 15

CDR3 DNA: TGTGCCAGCAGAGACGGGACAGGTATTCAGTACTTC
CDR3 protein: CASRDGTGIQYF
clone size: few
D gene: TRBD1
J gene: TRBJ2-4
V gene: TRBV2
CDR3 length: 12

CDR3 DNA: TGTGCCAGCAGTTACGATGTGACAGGGCCCTACGAGCAGTACTTC
CDR3 protein: CASSYDVTGPYEQYF
clone size: NA
D gene: TRBD1
J gene: TRBJ2-7
V gene: TRBV6-5
CDR3 length: 15

CDR3 DNA: TGCGCCAGCAGCTGGGGTAAACTGGGGGGACTACTCCAAGAGACCCAGTACTTC
CDR3 protein: CASSWGKLGGLLQETQYF
clone size: few
D gene: TRBD2
J gene: TRBJ2-5
V gene: TRBV5-1
CDR3 length: 18

CDR3 DNA: TGTGCCAGCAGCTTAGGGCGGGGGCTGGCGAACACCGGGGAGCTGTTTTTT
CDR3 protein: CASSLGRGLANTGELFF
clone size: NA
D gene: NA
J gene: TRBJ2-2
V gene: TRBV27
CDR3 length: 17

CDR3 DNA: TGCAGCGTTGGCTTAACGGCAGGGGGCGAGCAGTACTTC
CDR3 protein: CSVGLTAGGEQYF
clone size: NA
D gene: TRBD1
J gene: TRBJ2-7
V gene: TRBV29-1
CDR3 length: 13

CDR3 DNA: TGTGCCTGGAGCCCCCGCGCGACGGCTAACACTGAAGCTTTCTTT
CDR3 protein: CAWSPRATANTEAFF
clone size: NA
D gene: NA
J gene: TRBJ1-1
V gene: TRBV30
CDR3 length: 15

CDR3 DNA: TGCGCCAGCAGCCAACTAGCTGCCGGGGAGCTGTTTTTT
CDR3 protein: CASSQLAAGELFF
clone size: NA
D gene: NA
J gene: TRBJ2-2
V gene: TRBV5-1
CDR3 length: 13

CDR3 DNA: TGTGCCAGCAGCTTGGGGCTAGCTGGGAATGAGCAGTTCTTC
CDR3 protein: CASSLGLAGNEQFF
clone size: few
D gene: NA
J gene: TRBJ2-1
V gene: TRBV7-2
CDR3 length: 14

CDR3 DNA: TGCGCCAGCAGCTCCGGGGAGGAGACCCAGTACTTC
CDR3 protein: CASSSGEETQYF
clone size: NA
D gene: NA
J gene: TRBJ2-5
V gene: TRBV5-1
CDR3 length: 12

CDR3 DNA: TGTGCCAGCAGTCGCAGGGAAATGAACACCGGGGAGCTGTTTTTT
CDR3 protein: CASSRREMNTGELFF
clone size: NA
D gene: NA
J gene: TRBJ2-2
V gene: TRBV4-2
CDR3 length: 15

CDR3 DNA: TGCAGCGTTGAAGAGGGGCACGAGCAGTACTTC
CDR3 protein: CSVEEGHEQYF
clone size: NA
D gene: NA
J gene: TRBJ2-7
V gene: TRBV29-1
CDR3 length: 11

CDR3 DNA: TGTGCCAGCAGCCCCGGACAGGGAAGAGGTTTTGTAGCTTTCTTT
CDR3 protein: CASSPGQGRGFVAFF
clone size: once
D gene: TRBD1
J gene: TRBJ1-1
V gene: TRBV11-2
CDR3 length: 15

CDR3 DNA: TGTGCCAGCAGTTCCCTGGCGGCTAACTATGGCTACACCTTC
CDR3 protein: CASSSLAANYGYTF
clone size: NA
D gene: NA
J gene: TRBJ1-2
V gene: TRBV2
CDR3 length: 14

CDR3 DNA: TGTGCCAGCAGCCAAGATTGGGCCCAGCGTAATTCACCCCTCCACTTT
CDR3 protein: CASSQDWAQRNSPLHF
clone size: NA
D gene: NA
J gene: TRBJ1-6
V gene: TRBV14
CDR3 length: 16

CDR3 DNA: TGTGCCAGCAGTGACCGGGAGCTACATCAGCCCCAGCATTTT
CDR3 protein: CASSDRELHQPQHF
clone size: few
D gene: NA
J gene: TRBJ1-5
V gene: TRBV6-6
CDR3 length: 14

CDR3 DNA: TGCGCCAGCAGCCAGGACACGATAAATGAAAAACTGTTTTTT
CDR3 protein: CASSQDTINEKLFF
clone size: NA
D gene: NA
J gene: TRBJ1-4
V gene: TRBV5-1
CDR3 length: 14

CDR3 DNA: TGTGCCAGCAGCTTAGTTAGACAGTTTGATTCACCCCTCCACTTT
CDR3 protein: CASSLVRQFDSPLHF
clone size: NA
D gene: NA
J gene: TRBJ1-6
V gene: TRBV7-9
CDR3 length: 15

CDR3 DNA: TGTGCCAGCAGCCTCATGGGACAGGGACCGAACACCGGGGAGCTGTTTTTT
CDR3 protein: CASSLMGQGPNTGELFF
clone size: few
D gene: TRBD1
J gene: TRBJ2-2
V gene: TRBV14
CDR3 length: 17

CDR3 DNA: TGCGCCAGCAGCTCGACAGGGAACTACGAGCAGTACTTC
CDR3 protein: CASSSTGNYEQYF
clone size: NA
D gene: TRBD1
J gene: TRBJ2-7
V gene: TRBV5-1
CDR3 length: 13

CDR3 DNA: TGCAGCTCCCAGCGGGGGGTTGGCACTGAAGCTTTCTTT
CDR3 protein: CSSQRGVGTEAFF
clone size: once
D gene: NA
J gene: TRBJ1-1
V gene: TRBV29-1
CDR3 length: 13

CDR3 DNA: TGTGCCAGCAAGGAGGCGGGGGGGGAGACCCAGTACTTC
CDR3 protein: CASKEAGGETQYF
clone size: NA
D gene: TRBD2
J gene: TRBJ2-5
V gene: TRBV6-6
CDR3 length: 13

CDR3 DNA: TGTGCCAGCAGTCTGATCTACGAGCAGTACTTC
CDR3 protein: CASSLIYEQYF
clone size: NA
D gene: NA
J gene: TRBJ2-7
V gene: TRBV25-1
CDR3 length: 11

CDR3 DNA: TGTGCCTGGAGACGCCCTCTAGCGGGGCCATTCGGGGGCACAGATACGCAGTATTTT
CDR3 protein: CAWRRPLAGPFGGTDTQYF
clone size: NA
D gene: TRBD2
J gene: TRBJ2-3
V gene: TRBV30
CDR3 length: 19

CDR3 DNA: TGTGCCAGCAGCTTAGAAGGGACAGGTGGGATCTATGGCTACACCTTC
CDR3 protein: CASSLEGTGGIYGYTF
clone size: NA
D gene: TRBD1
J gene: TRBJ1-2
V gene: TRBV7-2
CDR3 length: 16

CDR3 DNA: TGCGCCAGCAGTCACCGGCTCGGTGGGGAAACTGAAGCTTTCTTT
CDR3 protein: CASSHRLGGETEAFF
clone size: few
D gene: NA
J gene: TRBJ1-1
V gene: TRBV23-1
CDR3 length: 15

CDR3 DNA: TGTGCCAGCAGTTGGACGGACCAAGAGACCCAGTACTTC
CDR3 protein: CASSWTDQETQYF
clone size: few
D gene: NA
J gene: TRBJ2-5
V gene: TRBV4-2
CDR3 length: 13

CDR3 DNA: TGTGCCAGCAGCTTAGCGTTCCTCAACCAAGAGACCCAGTACTTC
CDR3 protein: CASSLAFLNQETQYF
clone size: few
D gene: NA
J gene: TRBJ2-5
V gene: TRBV11-2
CDR3 length: 15